What follows is one T cell receptor beta chain and its context. CDR1 is SGHRS and CDR2 is YFSETQ in the germline V gene. J lost 9 bases, V lost 4 bases, and 9 bases had no gene match. The CDR3 totals 14 residues. The sample comes from a study of T cells in Graves' hyperthyroidism and ophthalmopathy. Amplified TCR beta CDR3 regions derived from RNA transcripts. The TCR CDR3 first-round RT-PCR relied on the HTBI primer set. Via MiXCR, TCRdb re-called the multiplex PCR reads, giving one row per CDR3 protein. Found here are roughly 570,000 distinct CDR3 sequences, around a sixth of them singletons; the top ten hold around 7.5%.

The TCR sequence derives from a woman aged 25 to 39 with Graves' hyperthyroidism. The rearrangement uses TRBV5-1 and TRBJ2-1; 8 bases are a match to TRBD1. Sequenced input: blood. The CDR3 here is CASSHWTGSSEQFF. CDR3 nucleotides: TGCGCCAGCAGCCACTGGACAGGGAGTTCTGAGCAGTTCTTC.